This T cell receptor (beta chain) was documented in a study of blood T cell repertoires in COVID-19. Study information: PBMCs, B-cell-depleted T cells, or T cells provided the cDNA or gDNA that made up the material.

The sample holds one count of this clone. The protocol was immunoSEQ multiplex PCR, while the TCRdb copy is restricted to in-frame clones and leaves out a portion. Of approximately 350,000 clones in the sample, approximately 87% are singletons; the top ten hold around 6%. Per the germline V gene, CDR1 is LNHDA and CDR2 is SQIVND (reference sequence). The CDR3 contains 16 residues. The ends lost 7 bases at V and 8 bases at J; junction bases unmatched: 17. Sequenced input: peripheral blood. This rearrangement joins TRBV19 to TRBJ1-2; TRBD1 matches at 9 bases. The clonotype originates from a woman between 45 and 65 years old with COVID-19, enrolled during active disease. The CDR3: CASIPTGQGFREGYTF. CDR3 DNA: TGTGCCAGTATCCCTACGGGACAGGGCTTTCGTGAAGGCTACACCTTC.